This T cell receptor (beta chain) was captured by sequencing in a study of blood T cells in healthy people across ages. The germline V gene encodes CDR1 MNHNS and CDR2 SASEGT. The CDR3 runs to 15 residues. V was clipped by 4 bases and J by 7 bases; unmatched bases: 8. A minimum of 6.5 million PBMCs was isolated per sample. A sample-barcoded 5' primer and a J-beta primer mix were used in a second PCR of roughly 7 to 12 cycles. TCRdb re-called the 5' RACE reads with MiXCR, one entry per CDR3 protein. Of approximately 1,700,000 distinct CDR3 sequences listed, around 40% were seen once; the top ten hold 23%. This clonotype is a singleton in its sample. Its specificity is unknown. Whole-study results and caveats: It was held that the diversity estimates obtained from one million T cells were underestimates.

What was sequenced was blood. The receptor's source is a human donor in good health. This chain connects TRBV6-1 to TRBJ2-7; 12 positions match TRBD1. Here the CDR3 DNA reads TGTGCCAGCAGTGGGGGACAGGGGGCCTGGGAGGAGCAGTACTTC. This gives the protein CASSGGQGAWEEQYF.